Sequencing of this T cell receptor beta chain was carried out in a study of cytomegalovirus exposure and HLA in healthy donors. Study-wide results and caveats: The authors listed 164 TCR beta chains as cytomegalovirus-associated.

The primer mix had 60 Vbeta and 13 Jbeta primers. The repertoire was sequenced with immunoSEQ multiplex PCR; TCRdb's copy has only in-frame clones and lacks some. The sample records around 200,000 clones, under 85% being singletons. Note on this clone: The antigen is not known.

The germline CDR1 and CDR2 sequences are MNHEY and SMNVEV (reference sequence). V lost 0 bases and J lost 9, with 9 bases in between. This CDR3 is 13 amino acids long. The sequence came from a woman between 45 and 65 years old in good health and CMV-seropositive. Sequencing was done on a sample of PBMCs. The chain joins TRBV27 to TRBJ1-5; no clear D. CDR3 in DNA: TGTGCCAGCAGTTTATCGATCGCGTGGCCCCAGCATTTT. This encodes CASSLSIAWPQHF.